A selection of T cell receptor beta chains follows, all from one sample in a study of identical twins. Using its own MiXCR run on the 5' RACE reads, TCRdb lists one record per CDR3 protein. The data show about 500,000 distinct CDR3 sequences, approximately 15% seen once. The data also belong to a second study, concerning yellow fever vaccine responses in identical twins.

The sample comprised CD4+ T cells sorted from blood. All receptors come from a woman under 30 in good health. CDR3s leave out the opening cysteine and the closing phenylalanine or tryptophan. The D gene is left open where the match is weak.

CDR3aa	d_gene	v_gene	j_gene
ASSLGTSGYEQY	TRBD2	TRBV5-1	TRBJ2-7
ASSLDAGDGYEQF	TRBD2	TRBV5-5	TRBJ2-1
ASSSRGDQPQH	NA	TRBV7-2	TRBJ1-5
AIFSGISDEQF	TRBD2	TRBV10-3	TRBJ2-1
ATSEGRQSNQPQH	NA	TRBV24-1	TRBJ1-5
ASSISPHYEQY	NA	TRBV19	TRBJ2-7
ASSQDGGRDTGELF	NA	TRBV4-3	TRBJ2-2
ASSIDRGNTGELF	TRBD1	TRBV27	TRBJ2-2
ASSPRTSGRLDEQY	TRBD2	TRBV3-1	TRBJ2-7
ASRHTGQGASGYT	TRBD1	TRBV12-3/TRBV12-4	TRBJ1-2
ASRGANYGYT	NA	TRBV12-3/TRBV12-4	TRBJ1-2
ASSPPGANYGYT	NA	TRBV5-1	TRBJ1-2
SASRTSGGTYEQY	TRBD2	TRBV20-1	TRBJ2-7
SVSTGPGELF	NA	TRBV29-1	TRBJ2-2
ASSFVRGGPSETQY	TRBD2	TRBV27	TRBJ2-5
SARLDRVPETQY	TRBD1	TRBV20-1	TRBJ2-5
ASSSSGAGARHEQY	TRBD2	TRBV28	TRBJ2-7
AISFLAGASTDTQY	TRBD2	TRBV10-3	TRBJ2-3
ASSQISGGPRTDTQY	TRBD2	TRBV14	TRBJ2-3
ASRPGTSDLY	NA	TRBV7-2	TRBJ2-7
SASVKTSTDTQY	NA	TRBV20-1	TRBJ2-3
SGRPGLAITEQF	TRBD2	TRBV29-1	TRBJ2-1
ASRSPKREGQY	TRBD2	TRBV6-1	TRBJ2-3
SARAGAGGGNTIY	TRBD1	TRBV20-1	TRBJ1-3
ASSWTSGQKADTQY	TRBD2	TRBV6-2/TRBV6-3	TRBJ2-3
ASRQNPGELF	NA	TRBV5-6	TRBJ2-2
ASSSQTSGDTQY	TRBD2	TRBV5-1	TRBJ2-3
ASSFGTGFNIQY	TRBD1	TRBV5-6	TRBJ2-4
ASSRDVIGYLSYEQY	NA	TRBV4-3	TRBJ2-7
ASSNTGGGGELF	TRBD1	TRBV5-1	TRBJ2-2
ASSPLRRGSPMETQY	NA	TRBV28	TRBJ2-5
ASSMGLAGGPSNEQY	TRBD2	TRBV5-1	TRBJ2-7
SARSLAVINEQF	NA	TRBV20-1	TRBJ2-1
ACSPTGGPGSNTGELF	TRBD1	TRBV12-3/TRBV12-4	TRBJ2-2
ASSPGVGVEQY	NA	TRBV5-5	TRBJ2-7
ASGSTQKSGTGGYNEQF	TRBD2	TRBV12-5	TRBJ2-1
SVEYSGGYNEQF	NA	TRBV29-1	TRBJ2-1
ASSFGDVNTEAF	NA	TRBV11-1	TRBJ1-1
ASSSGRDYGYT	NA	TRBV7-2	TRBJ1-2
ASGSGYEQY	NA	TRBV5-1	TRBJ2-7
SARDPLGLPYEQY	NA	TRBV20-1	TRBJ2-7
ASSLGAPGELF	NA	TRBV12-3/TRBV12-4	TRBJ2-2
ASSPAGITGELF	NA	TRBV18	TRBJ2-2
ASSLGLAGPSYNEQF	TRBD2	TRBV5-1	TRBJ2-1
ASSYSGRDQPQH	NA	TRBV6-5	TRBJ1-5